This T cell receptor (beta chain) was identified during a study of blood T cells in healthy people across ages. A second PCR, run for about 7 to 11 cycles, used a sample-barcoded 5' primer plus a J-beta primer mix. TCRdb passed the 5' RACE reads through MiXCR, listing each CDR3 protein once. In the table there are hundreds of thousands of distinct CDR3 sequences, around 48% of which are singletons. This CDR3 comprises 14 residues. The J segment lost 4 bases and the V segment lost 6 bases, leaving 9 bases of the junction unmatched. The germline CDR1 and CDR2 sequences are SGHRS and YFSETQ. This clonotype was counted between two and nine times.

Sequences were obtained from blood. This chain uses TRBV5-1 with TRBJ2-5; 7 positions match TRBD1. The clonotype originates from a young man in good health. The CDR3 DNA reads TGCGCCAGCACCCCAGGGGGAGACGGAGAGACCCAGTACTTC. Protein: CASTPGGDGETQYF.